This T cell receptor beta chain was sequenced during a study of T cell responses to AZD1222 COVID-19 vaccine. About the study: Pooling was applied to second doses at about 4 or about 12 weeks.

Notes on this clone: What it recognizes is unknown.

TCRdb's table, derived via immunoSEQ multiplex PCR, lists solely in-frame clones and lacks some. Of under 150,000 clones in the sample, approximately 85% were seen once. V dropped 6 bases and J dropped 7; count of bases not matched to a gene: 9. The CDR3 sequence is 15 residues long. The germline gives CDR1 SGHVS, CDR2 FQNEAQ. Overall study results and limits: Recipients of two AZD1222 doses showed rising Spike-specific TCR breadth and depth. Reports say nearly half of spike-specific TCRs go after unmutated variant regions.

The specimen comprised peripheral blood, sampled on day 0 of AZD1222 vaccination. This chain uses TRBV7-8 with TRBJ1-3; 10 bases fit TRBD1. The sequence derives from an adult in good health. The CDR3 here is CASSLGQGIQNTIYF. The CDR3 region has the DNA TGTGCCAGCAGTTTGGGACAGGGGATTCAGAACACCATATATTTT.